A single sample is the source of the 13 T cell receptor beta chains below, sequenced in a study of blood T cell repertoires in COVID-19. Method: immunoSEQ multiplex PCR; TCRdb's copy keeps in-frame clones and lacks some. Among about 110,000 clones listed, 81% were seen once. Material: peripheral blood. The source of these receptors is a man aged 50-60 years with acute or convalescent COVID-19.

This clone was recorded a few times. This chain connects TRBV29-1 to TRBJ1-2, with D tentatively TRBD1 (6 bases). The CDR3 sequence is 12 residues long. CDR1 is SQVTM and CDR2 is ANQGSEA in the germline V gene. Trimming pared 5 bases from V and 7 bases from J, leaving 14 bases between. The CDR3 DNA sequence: TGCAGCGTTCTGGGGGCTAAGTCTGGCTACACCTTC. This sequence encodes CSVLGAKSGYTF.

This chain connects TRBV4-2 to TRBJ2-7; 9 nucleotides match TRBD2. CDR3 length: 16 amino acids. Germline V CDR1 and CDR2: LGHNA, YNFKEQ. V shed 1 base, J shed 1 base, and the junction held 5 bases outside the gene matches. CDR3 residues: CASSQATSGESYEQYF. DNA of the CDR3: TGTGCCAGCAGCCAAGCGACTAGCGGAGAATCCTACGAGCAGTACTTC.

The chain carries TRBV6-5 and TRBJ1-1, with a tentative D call TRBD1 (6 bases). The germline V gene has CDR1 MNHEY and CDR2 SVGAGI. V was trimmed by 7 bases and J by 10 bases, leaving 13 bases between them. The CDR3 length is 11 residues. The CDR3 region is CASTQGPAAFF. The CDR3 bases are TGTGCCAGCACACAGGGCCCTGCAGCTTTCTTT.

The chain recombines TRBV10-3 with TRBJ2-5; D unclear. The CDR3 has 15 residues. Germline V gene lookup returns CDR1 ENHRY and CDR2 SYGVKD. V gave up 0 bases and J gave up 1 base, with 9 bases separating them. CDR3 sequence reads: CAISESLGGQETQYF. The CDR3 DNA reads as TGTGCCATCAGTGAGTCGCTTGGCGGCCAAGAGACCCAGTACTTC.

The chain recombines TRBV5-5 with TRBJ2-1, with D possibly TRBD1 on 6 matching bases. In germline, CDR1 is SGHKS, CDR2 YYEKEE (reference sequence). The CDR3 is 13 amino acids. The V end lost 4 bases, the J end lost 8 bases, and 13 bases lay between the germline ends. CDR3 sequence: CASSPRDNDEQFF. CDR3 sequence (DNA): TGTGCCAGCAGCCCCCGGGACAATGATGAGCAGTTCTTC.

In regard to this clone: This same CDR3 is encoded by further DNA sequences in the sample. V and J are TRBV13 and TRBJ2-4, with 8 positions matching TRBD2. The V segment lost 3 bases and the J segment 8 bases; nucleotides outside the gene matches: 9. Germline V gene lookup returns CDR1 PRHDT and CDR2 FYEKMQ (reference sequence). CDR3 length equals 15 residues. The CDR3 spells CASSLGRGAIYIQYF. The CDR3 nucleotides read TGTGCCAGCAGCTTGGGGCGGGGGGCAATATACATTCAGTACTTC.

The V gene is TRBV5-1, the J gene TRBJ1-3; D call uncertain. The CDR3 has 16 residues. V shed 5 bases and J shed 0 bases, with 15 bases lying between them. Germline CDR1 and CDR2: SGHRS and YFSETQ. This CDR3 reads CASSRSRSSSGNTIYF. The DNA for the CDR3 is TGCGCCAGCAGTCGGTCTCGGAGTAGCTCTGGAAACACCATATATTTT.

This clone has more than one count but fewer than ten. The J gene is TRBJ2-1, the V gene TRBV28; 8 nucleotides align to TRBD2. Germline assignment: CDR1 MDHEN and CDR2 SYDVKM. J was trimmed by 5 bases and V by 6 bases; bases with no gene match: 15. This CDR3 comprises 17 residues. CDR3 sequence: CASRPTGLASTHNEQFF. Written as DNA, the CDR3 is TGTGCCAGCAGACCCACCGGACTAGCATCGACCCACAATGAGCAGTTCTTC.

The chain combines TRBV5-1 with TRBJ1-2; D is ambiguous. Trimming stripped 0 bases from V and 3 bases from J, with 9 bases between. In germline, CDR1 is SGHRS, CDR2 YFSETQ. The CDR3 totals 14 residues. CDR3 coding DNA: TGCGCCAGCAGCTTGGCGGGGATCGACTATGGCTACACCTTC. It specifies CASSLAGIDYGYTF.

For this clone: At one of its ends the junction is not consistent with the germline gene, which may arise from a read error. The V gene is TRBV12-3 or TRBV12-4, the J gene TRBJ1-6; D is undetermined. CDR3 size: 13 residues. CDR3 coding DNA: TGTGCCGGCAGTTTAGTTGCAGATTCACCCCTCCACTTT. Its translation: CAGSLVADSPLHF.

The CDR3 protein is CASSPGQGAYEQYF. In nucleotides, the CDR3 is TGCGCCAGCAGCCCAGGACAGGGGGCCTACGAGCAGTACTTC. V is TRBV5-1 and J is TRBJ2-7; the match to TRBD1 covers 10 bases. The CDR3 is 14 residues long. V dropped 4 bases and J dropped 2; count of bases not matched to a gene: 3. Germline CDR1 and CDR2: SGHRS and YFSETQ.

The chain employs TRBV3-1 (or the pseudogene TRBV3-2) and TRBJ1-2; TRBD1 is a possible D gene (6 bases). CDR1 and CDR2 from the germline V gene are LGHDT and YNNKEL (reference sequence). Trimming took off 0 bases at V and 0 bases at J, with 14 bases between the two ends. This CDR3 is 17 amino acids long. The CDR3 here is CASSQDGGGLTNYGYTF. The DNA for the CDR3 is TGTGCCAGCAGCCAAGATGGGGGCGGGCTAACTAACTATGGCTACACCTTC.

The gene calls are TRBV5-1 and TRBJ1-2; 7 nucleotides line up with TRBD1. J lost 3 bases, V lost 6 bases, and 8 bases had no gene match. The CDR3 loop spans 14 amino acids. Germline-derived CDR1 and CDR2 are SGHRS and YFSETQ. CDR3 sequence (DNA): TGCGCCAGCACGTCATCGGGACAGTACTATGGCTACACCTTC. This gives the protein CASTSSGQYYGYTF.